This record concerns one T cell receptor beta chain sequence. The data were taken from a study of CD8 T cells in Susac syndrome. Roughly 0.45 to 1 ug RNA was reverse transcribed with random hexamers. TCRdb independently ran MiXCR on the immunoSEQ multiplex PCR reads; one entry per CDR3 protein. The sample includes fewer than 150,000 distinct CDR3 sequences, around 91% seen only once; the top ten take approximately 0.24%. Germline assignment: CDR1 KGHSY and CDR2 FQNENV. There are 16 residues in the CDR3. V was trimmed by 4 bases and J by 2 bases, leaving 15 bases between them. Sequenced input: CD8+ T cells from PBMCs. The V and J genes are TRBV16 and TRBJ2-1, with D perhaps TRBD2 (6 bases). The clonotype originates from a human donor with multiple sclerosis. CDR3 sequence: CASSPDLATTYNEQFF. CDR3 nucleotide sequence: TGTGCCAGCAGCCCGGATCTAGCGACAACCTACAATGAGCAGTTCTTC.